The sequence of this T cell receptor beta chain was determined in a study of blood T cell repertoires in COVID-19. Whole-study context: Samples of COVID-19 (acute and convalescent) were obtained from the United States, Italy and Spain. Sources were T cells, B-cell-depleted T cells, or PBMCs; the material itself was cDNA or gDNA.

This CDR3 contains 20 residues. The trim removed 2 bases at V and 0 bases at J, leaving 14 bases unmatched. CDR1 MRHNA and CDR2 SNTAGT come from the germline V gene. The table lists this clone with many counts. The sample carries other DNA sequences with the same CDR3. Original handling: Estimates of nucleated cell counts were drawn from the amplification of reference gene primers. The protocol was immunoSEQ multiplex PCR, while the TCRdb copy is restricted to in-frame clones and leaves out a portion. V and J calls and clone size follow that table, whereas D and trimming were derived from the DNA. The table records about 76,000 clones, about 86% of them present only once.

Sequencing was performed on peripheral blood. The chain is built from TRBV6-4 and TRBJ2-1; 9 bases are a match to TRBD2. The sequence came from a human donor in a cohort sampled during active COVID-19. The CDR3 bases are TGTGCCAGCAGTGACGGCTTGGCTAGCGGGGAAAACCACTCCTACAATGAGCAGTTCTTC. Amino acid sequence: CASSDGLASGENHSYNEQFF.